What follows describes a single T cell receptor beta chain. Its target is unknown. The data derive from a study of T cell repertoires in cytomegalovirus infection. TCRdb re-derived calls from the reads in MiXCR, one entry per CDR3 protein. The sample lists hundreds of thousands of distinct CDR3 sequences; around 31% were seen once. Trimming removed 7 bases from V and 1 base from J, with 10 bases in between. This CDR3 is 13 amino acids long. The receptor comes from a human donor in good health (CMV status not recorded). Some clones in this sample may be carry-over from other donors' samples. The rearrangement joins TRBV12-3 or TRBV12-4 to TRBJ1-1; TRBD1 might be the D (6 bases). The sample consisted of cultured PBMCs, taken from culture after CMV antigen stimulation. CDR3 nucleotides: TGTGCCAGCAACCAGGGGAGGAACACTGAAGCTTTCTTT. As protein: CASNQGRNTEAFF.